This T cell receptor beta chain was identified in a study of blood T cell repertoires in COVID-19. Turning to the study itself: The cDNA or gDNA used as material had been derived from T cells, B-cell-depleted T cells, or PBMCs.

In the original processing: It was from reference gene primer amplification that nucleated cell counts were estimated. Generated by immunoSEQ multiplex PCR, the TCRdb table keeps only in-frame clones and is missing some. That table supplies the V and J calls and clone size; D and trimming were determined from the DNA. This sample has 150,000 to 200,000 clones, with roughly 84% found just once. This clonotype was sampled from a woman at least 80 years old with active or convalescent COVID-19. The sequenced sample consisted of peripheral blood.

This CDR3 reads CARSGLAAGDTQYF. Here the CDR3 DNA reads TGCGCCAGATCTGGTCTAGCGGCCGGGGATACGCAGTATTTT. This chain uses TRBV10-1 with TRBJ2-3, with 7 nucleotides matching TRBD2. Germline assignment: CDR1 WNHNN and CDR2 SYGVQD (reference sequence). J lost 6 bases, V lost 9 bases, and 12 bases had no gene match. The CDR3 runs to 14 residues.